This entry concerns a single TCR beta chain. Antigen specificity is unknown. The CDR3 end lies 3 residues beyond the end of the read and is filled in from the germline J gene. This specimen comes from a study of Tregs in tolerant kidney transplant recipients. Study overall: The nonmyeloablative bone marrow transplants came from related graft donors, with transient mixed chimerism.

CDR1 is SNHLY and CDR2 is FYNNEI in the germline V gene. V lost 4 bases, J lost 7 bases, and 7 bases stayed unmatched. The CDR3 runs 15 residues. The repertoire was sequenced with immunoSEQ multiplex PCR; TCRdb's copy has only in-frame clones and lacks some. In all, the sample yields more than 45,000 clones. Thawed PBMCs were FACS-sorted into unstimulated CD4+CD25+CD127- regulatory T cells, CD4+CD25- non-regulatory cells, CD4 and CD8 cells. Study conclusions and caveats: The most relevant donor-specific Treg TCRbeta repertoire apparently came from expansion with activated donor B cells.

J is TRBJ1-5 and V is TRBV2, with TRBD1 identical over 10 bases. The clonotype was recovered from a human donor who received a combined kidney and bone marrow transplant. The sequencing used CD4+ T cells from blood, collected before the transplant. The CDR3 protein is CASSGQGAFVQPQHF. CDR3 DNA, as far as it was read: TGTGCCAGCAGTGGACAGGGGGCGTTTGTCCAGCCC.